Listed below are T cell receptor beta chains from one sample, sequenced in a study of cytomegalovirus exposure and HLA in healthy donors. Sequencing used immunoSEQ multiplex PCR; TCRdb keeps in-frame clones, though not all of them. Seen here are some 140,000 clones, approximately 84% observed once, and the top ten hold approximately 1.4%. What was sequenced was PBMCs. All receptors come from a woman in her twenties or thirties in good health and CMV-seronegative. CDR3s include the opening cysteine and the closing phenylalanine or tryptophan. D genes are given only for firm matches. The size entry is marked missing in some rows and otherwise reads once, few, many or a size class.

j_gene,abundance,v_gene,d_gene,CDR3aa,CDR3nt
TRBJ1-6,-,TRBV9,TRBD1,CASKAGGNSPLHF,TGTGCCAGCAAGGCAGGGGGAAATTCACCCCTCCACTTT
TRBJ2-1,-,TRBV7-2,-,CASSLGFPVMFF,TGTGCCAGCAGCTTAGGGTTCCCGGTTATGTTCTTC
TRBJ2-1,-,TRBV7-2,-,CASSLEGREYNEQFF,TGTGCCAGCAGCTTAGAGGGCAGGGAATACAATGAGCAGTTCTTC
TRBJ2-3,-,TRBV5-1,-,CASSSRGRSGTDTQYF,TGCGCCAGCAGCTCGCGGGGGCGCTCGGGCACAGATACGCAGTATTTT
TRBJ2-2,-,TRBV5-6,-,CASSPIWGPDTGELFF,TGTGCCAGCAGCCCAATCTGGGGGCCGGACACCGGGGAGCTGTTTTTT
TRBJ2-7,-,TRBV29-1,-,CSVITAGVQYF,TGCAGCGTTATAACCGCAGGGGTGCAGTACTTC
TRBJ2-2,-,TRBV9,TRBD2,CASSATPGTSGGAEDPGELFF,TGTGCCAGCAGCGCTACCCCTGGGACTAGCGGGGGGGCCGAAGACCCCGGGGAGCTGTTTTTT
TRBJ2-1,-,TRBV7-3,TRBD2,CASSQNGRGGYNEQFF,TGTGCCAGCAGCCAAAACGGGCGGGGGGGATACAATGAGCAGTTCTTC
TRBJ2-5,-,TRBV6-1,-,CASTPGSRGAETQYF,TGTGCCAGCACCCCTGGGAGCCGGGGGGCAGAGACCCAGTACTTC
TRBJ1-1,-,TRBV11-2,-,CASSLDMGGTEAFF,TGTGCCAGCAGCTTAGATATGGGGGGCACTGAAGCTTTCTTT
TRBJ2-3,-,TRBV15,-,CATSRGLDGTDTQYF,TGTGCCACCAGCAGAGGACTAGACGGCACAGATACGCAGTATTTT
TRBJ2-3,-,TRBV19,TRBD2,CASSPGGSGGADTQYF,TGTGCCAGTAGCCCGGGGGGTAGCGGGGGGGCAGATACGCAGTATTTT
TRBJ2-1,-,TRBV18,-,CASSPYAGDLYNEQFF,TGTGCCAGCTCACCTTACGCAGGGGACCTATACAATGAGCAGTTCTTC
TRBJ2-7,-,TRBV2,TRBD2,CASSAGGEQYF,TGTGCCAGCAGTGCGGGGGGAGAGCAGTACTTC
TRBJ1-1,-,TRBV30,-,CAWRAGQNTEAFF,TGTGCCTGGAGGGCAGGACAGAACACTGAAGCTTTCTTT
TRBJ2-2,-,TRBV5-6,TRBD1,CASSLDRGNTGELFF,TGTGCCAGCAGCTTGGACAGGGGAAACACCGGGGAGCTGTTTTTT
TRBJ1-6,-,TRBV11-2,-,CASRQGQTNSPLHF,TGTGCCAGCAGGCAAGGACAGACGAATTCACCCCTCCACTTT
TRBJ1-1,-,TRBV6-5,-,CASSYLRVNTEAFF,TGTGCCAGCAGTTACCTCAGGGTTAACACTGAAGCTTTCTTT
TRBJ2-7,-,TRBV6-1,-,CASSEGRAYEQYF,TGTGCCAGCAGTGAAGGCAGGGCCTACGAGCAGTACTTC
TRBJ1-5,few,TRBV18,-,CASSFFRALEQPQHF,TGTGCCAGCTCCTTCTTCAGGGCGTTGGAGCAGCCCCAGCATTTT
TRBJ1-1,-,TRBV5-4,TRBD1,CASSRGQGGAFF,TGTGCCAGCAGCCGCGGACAGGGGGGAGCTTTCTTT
TRBJ1-6,-,TRBV7-8,TRBD1,CASSPATGTVNSPLHF,TGTGCCAGCAGCCCAGCAACCGGGACAGTAAATTCACCCCTCCACTTT
TRBJ1-2,once,TRBV4-1,-,CASSRPEAANYGYTF,TGCGCCAGCAGCCGGCCAGAGGCGGCGAACTATGGCTACACCTTC